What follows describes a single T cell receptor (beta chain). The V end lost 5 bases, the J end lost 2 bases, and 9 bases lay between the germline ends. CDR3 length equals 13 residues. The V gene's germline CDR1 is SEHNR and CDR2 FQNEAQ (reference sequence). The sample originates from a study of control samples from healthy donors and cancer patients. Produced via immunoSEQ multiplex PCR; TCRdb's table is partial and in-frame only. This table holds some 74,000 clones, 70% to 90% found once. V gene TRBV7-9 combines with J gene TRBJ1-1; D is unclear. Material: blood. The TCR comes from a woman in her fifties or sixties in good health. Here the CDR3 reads CASSLTLNTEAFF. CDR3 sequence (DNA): TGTGCCAGCAGCCTGACTTTAAACACTGAAGCTTTCTTT.